These 20 T cell receptor beta chains came from one sample sequenced in a study of identifying expanded T cells in peripheral blood. TCRdb keeps only in-frame clones here, not all; method: immunoSEQ multiplex PCR. Altogether 100,000 to 150,000 clones are present, approximately 84% being singletons, with the ten largest covering about 3.1%. The sequenced sample consisted of blood. The receptors derive from a person aged 18 to 75 in good health.

CDR3 residues: CASQGDYGYTF. The CDR3 coding sequence is TGTGCCAGTCAAGGGGACTATGGCTACACCTTC. This rearrangement joins TRBV19 to TRBJ1-2; TRBD1 is a possible D gene (5 bases). V shed 8 bases and J shed 3 bases, with 7 bases lying between them. This CDR3 comprises 11 residues. In germline, CDR1 is LNHDA, CDR2 SQIVND (reference sequence).

The chain joins TRBV5-4 to TRBJ2-1, with D perhaps assigned TRBD1 or TRBD2 (5 bases each). The germline V gene encodes CDR1 SGHNT and CDR2 YYREEE (reference sequence). The ends were cut back, 0 bases at V and 5 bases at J, with 15 bases in the middle. The CDR3 consists of 16 residues. This CDR3 reads CASSLGSAGADNEQFF. The DNA for the CDR3 is TGTGCCAGCAGCTTGGGCTCCGCCGGGGCGGACAATGAGCAGTTCTTC.

The rearrangement links TRBV5-8 to TRBJ2-3; D could derive from TRBD1 or TRBD2 (6 bases each). The V end lost 3 bases, the J end lost 2 bases, and 10 bases lay between the germline ends. From germline, CDR1 is SGHTS and CDR2 YDEGEE. This CDR3 is built from 14 residues. CDR3 region: CASSSGEVTDTQYF. CDR3 coding DNA: TGTGCCAGCAGCTCAGGGGAGGTCACAGATACGCAGTATTTT.

The chain is built from TRBV19 and TRBJ2-7; 10 bases line up with TRBD2. With V trimmed by 4 bases and J by 1 base, 1 base remained unmatched. The germline gives CDR1 LNHDA, CDR2 SQIVND (reference sequence). The CDR3 length is 14 residues. The CDR3 DNA sequence: TGTGCCAGTAGTAGGACTAGCGGATCCTACGAGCAGTACTTC. Amino acid sequence: CASSRTSGSYEQYF.

The rearrangement uses TRBV7-9 and TRBJ1-1, with D possibly being TRBD1 (6 bases). Per germline, CDR1 SEHNR and CDR2 FQNEAQ (reference sequence). The ends were cut back, 5 bases at V and 8 bases at J, with 9 bases in the middle. The length of the CDR3 is 11 residues. As DNA, the CDR3 is TGTGCCAGCAGCCCCGGACAGGAAGCTTTCTTT. Protein product: CASSPGQEAFF.

This clone was recorded once. The chain employs TRBV2 and TRBJ2-1; TRBD1 matches at 7 bases. The CDR3 is made up of 13 amino acids. V gave up 6 bases and J gave up 4 bases; unmatched junction bases: 3. Germline CDR1 and CDR2: SNHLY and FYNNEI. The DNA for the CDR3 is TGTGCCAGCAGCCAACAGGGGTACAATGAGCAGTTCTTC. Protein: CASSQQGYNEQFF.

Here the CDR3 DNA reads TGTGCCAGCAGTGAAGATAGCAGTTACTATAATTCACCCCTCCACTTT. Amino acid sequence: CASSEDSSYYNSPLHF. This rearrangement joins TRBV6-1 to TRBJ1-6; D ambiguous. The CDR3 is 16 residues long. V lost 1 base to trimming and J lost 3 bases, with 10 bases between them. Germline CDR1 reads MNHNS; CDR2 reads SASEGT.

In nucleotides, the CDR3 is TGTGCCAGCAGCCTACGAGGTCGGCGGGACTACGAGCAGTACTTC. Encoded protein: CASSLRGRRDYEQYF. The rearrangement joins TRBV6-6 to TRBJ2-7; possibly TRBD2 for D (6 bases). The germline V gene has CDR1 MNHNY and CDR2 SVGAGI (reference sequence). V lost 6 bases, J lost 3 bases, and 18 bases lay in between. CDR3 length equals 15 residues.

The chain uses TRBV2 and TRBJ1-3; the match to TRBD1 covers 7 bases. Trimming at V came to 1 base and at J to 4 bases, leaving 7 bases not matched to a gene. Germline CDR1 reads SNHLY; CDR2 reads FYNNEI. The CDR3 has 16 residues. Here the CDR3 DNA reads TGTGCCAGCAGTGAAGTTGTGACAGGGTACGGAAACACCATATATTTT. Residues: CASSEVVTGYGNTIYF.

The chain links TRBV30 to TRBJ1-2; D is undetermined. With 1 base removed from V and 4 bases from J, the gap between germline ends came to 13 bases. This CDR3 is 14 amino acids long. CDR1 and CDR2 (germline): GTSNPN, SVGIG (reference sequence). CDR3 sequence (DNA): TGTGCCTGGAGTGACCCTCGGACTTTCTATGGCTACACCTTC. Translated, it gives CAWSDPRTFYGYTF.

V gene TRBV30 combines with J gene TRBJ1-1; possibly TRBD1 for D (5 bases). V was clipped by 1 base and J by 0 bases, with 9 bases between them. The CDR3 has 14 amino acids. Germline CDR1 GTSNPN, CDR2 SVGIG (reference sequence). The CDR3 nucleotides read TGTGCCTGGAGTGGCGGGGGGTTGAACACTGAAGCTTTCTTT. Its protein is CAWSGGGLNTEAFF.

The CDR3 spells CASSFSGTEAEFF. As DNA, the CDR3 is TGTGCCAGCAGCTTTTCCGGGACAGAGGCCGAGTTCTTC. The J gene is TRBJ2-1, the V gene TRBV7-9; 7 nucleotides match TRBD1. Germline V gene sequence: CDR1 SEHNR, CDR2 FQNEAQ (reference sequence). The CDR3 has 13 amino acids. The trim removed 3 bases at V and 14 bases at J, leaving 10 bases unmatched.

The rearrangement links TRBV6-5 to TRBJ1-1, with 9 nucleotides matching TRBD1. The CDR3 runs 14 residues. The V segment lost 6 bases and the J segment 5 bases; nucleotides outside the gene matches: 7. Looked up from germline, CDR1 is MNHEY and CDR2 is SVGAGI. CDR3: CASRSDRGRTEAFF. The CDR3 coding sequence is TGTGCCAGCAGGTCGGACAGGGGTCGGACTGAAGCTTTCTTT.

The CDR3 DNA reads TGTGCCAGCAGTTTGAGGGGGACAGGGATCACTGAAGCTTTCTTT. Amino acids: CASSLRGTGITEAFF. The rearrangement joins TRBV27 to TRBJ1-1, with TRBD1 matching over 9 bases. The CDR3 is 15 residues long. CDR1 is MNHEY and CDR2 is SMNVEV in the germline V gene (reference sequence). V lost 3 bases to trimming and J lost 4 bases; unmatched junction nucleotides: 6.

This chain uses TRBV29-1 with TRBJ1-5; 10 bases agree with TRBD1. CDR3 length: 15 residues. The ends lost 5 bases at V and 1 base at J; junction bases unmatched: 5. CDR1 and CDR2 (germline): SQVTM, ANQGSEA. The CDR3 sequence: CSVMTGGASNQPQHF. The CDR3 bases are TGCAGCGTTATGACAGGGGGCGCGAGCAATCAGCCCCAGCATTTT.

The chain combines TRBV9 with TRBJ2-2, with D perhaps matching TRBD2 (7 bases). Germline lookup yields CDR1 SGDLS and CDR2 YYNGEE. V was trimmed by 1 base and J by 2 bases, leaving 15 bases between them. This CDR3 is 17 amino acids long. CDR3 DNA sequence: TGTGCCAGCAGCGTAAGCGGGACAACCGAAAACACCGGGGAGCTGTTTTTT. This sequence encodes CASSVSGTTENTGELFF. The variable domain in full, completed from reference TRBV9 and TRBJ2-2, reads DSGVTQTPKHLITATGQRVTLRCSPRSGDLSVYWYQQSLDQGLQFLIQYYNGEERAKGNILERFSAQQFPDLHSELNLSSLELGDSALYFCASSVSGTTENTGELFFGEGSRLTVL.

The chain has TRBV6-1 and TRBJ1-5; D might be TRBD1 (5 bases). The length of the CDR3 is 14 residues. V lost 7 bases and J 0 bases, leaving 10 bases between the germline ends. Germline values: CDR1 MNHNS, CDR2 SASEGT. In nucleotides, the CDR3 is TGTGCCAGCACCCGGGACTATAGCAATCAGCCCCAGCATTTT. It codes for CASTRDYSNQPQHF.

The chain employs TRBV6-6 and TRBJ2-1; D might be TRBD1 (5 bases). The V and J ends lost 2 bases and 0 bases respectively, with 8 bases between them. Germline V gives CDR1 MNHNY, CDR2 SVGAGI (reference sequence). This CDR3 region has 15 residues. The CDR3 loop reads CASSYDSSSYNEQFF. CDR3 sequence (DNA): TGTGCCAGCAGTTACGACAGTAGCTCCTACAATGAGCAGTTCTTC.

V is TRBV6-5 and J is TRBJ2-7; 9 bases match TRBD1. The germline V gene has CDR1 MNHEY and CDR2 SVGAGI. The CDR3 has 14 amino acids. Germline trimming cut 8 bases from V and 2 bases from J; bases unmatched to any gene: 7. CDR3 protein: CASWDREGTYEQYF. CDR3 in DNA: TGTGCCAGCTGGGACAGGGAGGGAACCTACGAGCAGTACTTC.

The V gene is TRBV9, the J gene TRBJ1-3; D unresolved. The length of the CDR3 is 15 residues. Germline lookup yields CDR1 SGDLS and CDR2 YYNGEE. V was clipped by 1 base and J by 4 bases, with 12 bases between them. The CDR3 sequence is CASSVLAAPGNTIYF. The CDR3, as DNA: TGTGCCAGCAGCGTATTGGCGGCCCCCGGAAACACCATATATTTT.